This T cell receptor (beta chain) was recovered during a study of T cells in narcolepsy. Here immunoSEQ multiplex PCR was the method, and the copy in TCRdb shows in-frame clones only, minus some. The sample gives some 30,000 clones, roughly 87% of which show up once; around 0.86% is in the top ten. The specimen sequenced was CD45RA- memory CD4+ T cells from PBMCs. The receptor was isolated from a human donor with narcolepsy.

DNA of the CDR3: TGTGCCAGCAGGGACATAGGGTTCACCGGGGAGCTGTTTTTT. Translation gives CASRDIGFTGELFF. The chain is built from TRBV7-3 and TRBJ2-2; a weak D match, TRBD1 (5 bases). V was cut by 6 bases and J by 4 bases, with 12 bases left in between. Germline values: CDR1 SGHTA, CDR2 FQGTGA. The CDR3 has 14 residues.